The next 12 T cell receptor beta chains were all read from a single sample in a study of cytotoxic CD8 clonotypes in ibrutinib-treated CLL. Measured with immunoSEQ multiplex PCR; TCRdb has only the in-frame clones, and not every one. The sample has roughly 38,000 clones; approximately 48% are singletons. Material: PBMCs, obtained before ibrutinib treatment. The receptors shown here come from a human donor with chronic lymphocytic leukemia.

The chain is built from TRBV5-1 and TRBJ1-1, with a weak D call TRBD1 (5 bases). The CDR3 length is 14 residues. Deletions cut 4 bases from V and 0 bases from J, with 10 bases between. Per the germline V gene, CDR1 is SGHRS and CDR2 is YFSETQ. The chain's CDR3 is CASSAMGVNTEAFF. The CDR3 nucleotides read TGCGCCAGCAGCGCAATGGGGGTGAACACTGAAGCTTTCTTT.

This clone is categorized as medium-sized (0.01 to 0.1%). The chain carries TRBV6-1 and TRBJ1-1; D is perhaps TRBD1 (5 bases). The CDR3 consists of 14 residues. Germline CDR1 reads MNHNS; CDR2 reads SASEGT. The germline V and J ends were trimmed by 6 bases and 5 bases, with 16 bases remaining between them. The CDR3 reads CASSLQGEGTEAFF. The CDR3 DNA reads as TGTGCCAGCAGCCTACAAGGGGAGGGGACTGAAGCTTTCTTT.

The chain uses TRBV4-1 and TRBJ1-2; no clear D. The CDR3 consists of 14 residues. Germline V gene data show CDR1 as MGHRA and CDR2 as YSYEKL. Between the trimmed V and J ends, which lost 4 bases and 1 base, there was a span of 10 bases. The CDR3 DNA reads TGCGCCAGCAGCCTTTACAAGATTAACTATGGCTACACCTTC. It encodes CASSLYKINYGYTF.

The V gene is TRBV6-5, the J gene TRBJ1-3; 8 positions agree with TRBD1. Germline trimming cut 6 bases from V and 4 bases from J; bases unmatched to any gene: 8. The CDR3 runs to 15 residues. In germline, CDR1 is MNHEY, CDR2 SVGAGI. The CDR3, as DNA: TGTGCCAGCAGAATGACAGGGGTTTCAGGAAACACCATATATTTT. It yields the protein CASRMTGVSGNTIYF.

V is TRBV6-6 and J is TRBJ2-7, with a possible D match to TRBD2 (7 bases). The CDR3 is 14 amino acids. The V gene's germline CDR1 is MNHNY and CDR2 SVGAGI (reference sequence). The V gene lost 6 bases and the J gene lost 2 bases, with 14 bases spanning the gap. CDR3 protein: CASRLGGGTYEQYF. The CDR3 nucleotides read TGTGCCAGCAGATTAGGGGGGGGGACCTACGAGCAGTACTTC.

The CDR3 protein is CSVGDRVEQPQHF. CDR3 nucleotide sequence: TGCAGCGTGGGAGACAGGGTCGAACAGCCCCAGCATTTT. The chain couples TRBV29-1 to TRBJ1-5; 7 positions agree with TRBD1. Germline CDR1 and CDR2: SQVTM and ANQGSEA. This CDR3 contains 13 residues. V lost 6 bases and J lost 7; bases outside the gene matches: 9. Variable domain in full (rest from reference TRBV29-1 and TRBJ1-5): SAVISQKPSRDICQRGTSLTIQCQVDSQVTMMFWYRQQPGQSLTLIATANQGSEATYESGFVIDKFPISRPNLTFSTLTVSNMSPEDSSIYLCSVGDRVEQPQHFGDGTRLSIL.

The chain is built from TRBV2 and TRBJ2-5, with TRBD1 matching over 7 bases. This CDR3 has 13 amino acids. CDR1 and CDR2 from the germline V gene are SNHLY and FYNNEI. With 5 bases clipped from V and 5 bases from J, the junction kept 5 bases outside the gene matches. CDR3 coding DNA: TGTGCCAGCAGTAAAGACAGGGATGAGACCCAGTACTTC. This translates into CASSKDRDETQYF.

The chain uses TRBV18 and TRBJ1-2; D uncertain. V was cut by 9 bases and J by 0 bases, with 14 bases left in between. Germline V gene data show CDR1 as KGHSH and CDR2 as LQKENI. The CDR3 extends over 14 amino acids. The CDR3 bases are TGTGCCAGTTTCGAAACTGGAGCTAACTATGGCTACACCTTC. Translating it yields CASFETGANYGYTF. The variable domain in full, with the rest retrieved from reference TRBV18 and TRBJ1-2, is NAGVMQNPRHLVRRRGQEARLRCSPMKGHSHVYWYRQLPEEGLKFMVYLQKENIIDESGMPKERFSAEFPKEGPSILRIQQVVRGDSAAYFCASFETGANYGYTFGSGTRLTVV.

The rearrangement joins TRBV5-1 to TRBJ2-7; 10 nucleotides agree with TRBD1. The germline gives CDR1 SGHRS, CDR2 YFSETQ. The CDR3 loop spans 15 amino acids. V gave up 4 bases and J gave up 6 bases; unmatched junction bases: 10. This CDR3 is CASSPTPDRGAEQYF. For the CDR3, the DNA is TGCGCCAGCAGCCCCACCCCGGACAGGGGGGCCGAGCAGTACTTC. The full variable domain, rest sourced from reference TRBV5-1 and TRBJ2-7, is KAGVTQTPRYLIKTRGQQVTLSCSPISGHRSVSWYQQTPGQGLQFLFEYFSETQRNKGNFPGRFSGRQFSNSRSEMNVSTLELGDSALYLCASSPTPDRGAEQYFGPGTRLTVT.

V and J are TRBV2 and TRBJ2-3, with 8 bases identical to TRBD2. The V segment lost 5 bases and the J segment 2 bases; nucleotides outside the gene matches: 9. The CDR3 loop spans 16 amino acids. The V gene's germline CDR1 is SNHLY and CDR2 FYNNEI. The CDR3 bases are TGTGCCAGCAGTCAGACTAGCGCCTCTTACACAGATACGCAGTATTTT. This codes for CASSQTSASYTDTQYF.

The rearrangement joins TRBV5-6 to TRBJ2-6; D is undetermined. CDR3 length: 15 amino acids. The germline CDR1 and CDR2 sequences are SGHDT and YYEEEE. V lost 0 bases to trimming and J lost 2 bases, with 6 bases between them. The DNA for the CDR3 is TGTGCCAGCAGCTTGGGGCAGCCTGGGGCCAACGTCCTGACTTTC. It yields the protein CASSLGQPGANVLTF.

The chain recombines TRBV7-3 with TRBJ2-1; 11 bases align to TRBD2. Germline assignment: CDR1 SGHTA and CDR2 FQGTGA. CDR3 size: 13 residues. Unmatched junction bases numbered 4, after V lost 0 bases and J lost 15 bases. The CDR3 sequence: CASSLTSGGAPFF. The CDR3 nucleotides read TGTGCCAGCAGCTTAACTAGCGGGGGGGCCCCGTTCTTC.